The sequence of this TCR beta chain was determined in a study of T cells in Graves' hyperthyroidism and ophthalmopathy. General study points: The model anticipated ophthalmopathy a median about 7.1 months pre-onset. The majority of expanded thyroid clonotypes above 0.001 also appeared in blood. By a 13 V-J model, ophthalmopathy was set apart from stable hyperthyroidism.

Turning to this clonotype: Its antigen is still unknown.

RNA transcripts gave rise to amplified TCR beta CDR3 regions. During a first-round RT-PCR of the TCR CDR3, the HTBI primer set was used. From the multiplex PCR reads, TCRdb called clonotypes with MiXCR, one entry per CDR3 protein. The sample has hundreds of thousands of distinct CDR3 sequences; 35% are singletons. Patients between 18 and 65 years old had hyperthyroidism, newly diagnosed and lasting under 2 months. Germline loops: CDR1 SNHLY, CDR2 FYNNEI. The CDR3 contains 14 residues. Sequenced: blood. The sequence derives from a woman aged 40 to 50 with Graves' hyperthyroidism. J is TRBJ2-7 and V is TRBV2; 8 bases fit TRBD1. Judging by the DNA end, TRBJ2-1 fits better; the J call may be wrong. The CDR3, as DNA: TGTGCCAGCAGCACAGGACAGGGATATGTTGAGCAGTTCTTC. Amino acids: CASSTGQGYVEQFF.